Below, 24 T cell receptor beta chains from the same sample are listed, as sequenced in a study of blood T cell repertoires in COVID-19. Clones were read by immunoSEQ multiplex PCR, and TCRdb kept only the in-frame ones, dropping some. Found here are under 250,000 clones, about 91% of them singletons; the top ten hold 5% to 6.5%. Source material: peripheral blood. The source of these receptors is a woman aged 25 to 45 with COVID-19, enrolled during active disease.

CDR3 sequence (DNA): TGTGCCAGCAGCGACAGGGAAACAGATACGCAGTATTTT. It translates to CASSDRETDTQYF. The gene calls are TRBV6-2 or TRBV6-3 and TRBJ2-3, with 7 bases that match TRBD1. The CDR3 is 13 residues long. V lost 6 bases and J lost 3; bases outside the gene matches: 3. The V gene's germline CDR1 is MNHEY and CDR2 SVGEGT.

The chain combines TRBV7-9 with TRBJ2-1; tentative D call: TRBD2 (7 bases). This CDR3 region has 14 residues. The V end was cut by 0 bases, the J end by 10 bases, with 13 bases between. CDR1 is SEHNR, CDR2 FQNEAQ, per germline (reference sequence). Here the CDR3 reads CASSLAGGAEEQFF. CDR3 nucleotides: TGTGCCAGCAGCTTAGCGGGGGGGGCAGAGGAGCAGTTCTTC.

The chain links TRBV15 to TRBJ1-5; 8 positions match TRBD1. Germline V lookup: CDR1 LNHNV, CDR2 YYDKDF (reference sequence). V lost 5 bases, J lost 11 bases, and 11 bases stayed unmatched. This CDR3 has 14 residues. Here the CDR3 reads CATSPRDRFDTQHF. CDR3 DNA: TGTGCCACCAGCCCCCGGGACAGGTTCGATACCCAGCATTTT. The full variable domain, with the rest looked up from reference TRBV15 and TRBJ1-5, is DAMVIQNPRYQVTQFGKPVTLSCSQTLNHNVMYWYQQKSSQAPKLLFHYYDKDFNNEADTPDNFQSRRPNTSFCFLDIRSPGLGDTAMYLCATSPRDRFDTQHFGDGTRLSIL.

This chain uses TRBV28 with TRBJ1-2; 8 positions match TRBD1. This CDR3 region has 12 residues. V lost 3 bases and J lost 8; bases outside the gene matches: 2. Germline CDR1 is MDHEN and CDR2 is SYDVKM. CDR3 nucleotide sequence: TGTGCCAGCAGTTTCAGGGGGCGGGGCTACACCTTC. The encoded protein is CASSFRGRGYTF.

This rearrangement joins TRBV5-1 to TRBJ1-6; 9 bases agree with TRBD1. The CDR3 spans 17 residues. Germline loops: CDR1 SGHRS, CDR2 YFSETQ. With 0 bases clipped from V and 7 bases from J, the junction kept 8 bases outside the gene matches. The CDR3 region is CASSLDGTGFQNSPLHF. The DNA for the CDR3 is TGCGCCAGCAGCTTGGATGGGACAGGGTTTCAGAATTCACCCCTCCACTTT.

This clone was observed a single time. This chain uses TRBV7-8 with TRBJ2-5; weak D call: TRBD2 (6 bases). The V gene lost 1 base and the J gene lost 2 bases, with 8 bases spanning the gap. The CDR3 is 14 amino acids. CDR1 and CDR2 (germline): SGHVS, FQNEAQ. The CDR3 loop reads CASSLGAGQETQYF. The DNA for the CDR3 is TGTGCCAGCAGCTTAGGCGCGGGACAAGAGACCCAGTACTTC.

The V call is TRBV14, the J call TRBJ2-3; tentative D call: TRBD2 (6 bases). Trimming cost V 1 base and J 4 bases, with 6 bases left between them. Per the germline V gene, CDR1 is SGHDN and CDR2 is FVKESK. The CDR3 runs 13 residues. This chain's CDR3 is CASSQGLADTQYF. CDR3 in DNA: TGTGCCAGCAGCCAAGGACTAGCAGATACGCAGTATTTT. Full variable domain (rest looked up from reference TRBV14 and TRBJ2-3): EAGVTQFPSHSVIEKGQTVTLRCDPISGHDNLYWYRRVMGKEIKFLLHFVKESKQDESGMPNNRFLAERTGGTYSTLKVQPAELEDSGVYFCASSQGLADTQYFGPGTRLTVL.

V gene TRBV18 combines with J gene TRBJ1-4; weak D call: TRBD1 (6 bases). Germline loops: CDR1 KGHSH, CDR2 LQKENI. Trimming removed 1 base from V and 0 bases from J, with 12 bases in between. CDR3 size: 17 residues. The DNA of the CDR3 is TGTGCCAGCTCACCACTGACAGGTGGGGCAACTAATGAAAAACTGTTTTTT. Its protein product is CASSPLTGGATNEKLFF.

At least ten counts were recorded for this clone. The rearrangement uses TRBV5-5 and TRBJ2-2, with D tentatively TRBD1 (5 bases). CDR3 length: 16 amino acids. Trimming cost V 0 bases and J 5 bases, with 14 bases left between them. Germline V gene sequence: CDR1 SGHKS, CDR2 YYEKEE (reference sequence). Here the CDR3 reads CASSLEMRQQTGELFF. CDR3 DNA: TGTGCCAGCAGCTTGGAAATGCGACAGCAGACCGGGGAGCTGTTTTTT.

The V call is TRBV6-2 or TRBV6-3, the J call TRBJ2-1, with TRBD2 matching 14 bases. In germline, CDR1 is MNHEY, CDR2 SVGEGT. The CDR3 is made up of 21 amino acids. V was pared by 2 bases and J by 0 bases, with 12 bases of the junction left unmatched. This CDR3 reads CASSYVPGLAGGRSSYNEQFF. As DNA, the CDR3 is TGTGCCAGCAGTTACGTACCCGGACTAGCGGGGGGCCGCAGCTCCTACAATGAGCAGTTCTTC.

V and J are TRBV15 and TRBJ2-7, with D unclear. The CDR3 length is 14 residues. V shed 0 bases and J shed 5 bases, with 11 bases lying between them. CDR1 LNHNV and CDR2 YYDKDF come from the germline V gene (reference sequence). For the CDR3, the DNA is TGTGCCACCAGCAGAGATTATTATAGTGACGAGCAGTACTTC. It translates to CATSRDYYSDEQYF.

The chain has TRBV7-9 and TRBJ2-1; D is undetermined. This CDR3 has 13 amino acids. The germline V gene encodes CDR1 SEHNR and CDR2 FQNEAQ (reference sequence). Deletions cut 2 bases from V and 4 bases from J, with 6 bases between. Here the CDR3 reads CASSLTVYNEQFF. CDR3 nucleotide sequence: TGTGCCAGCAGCTTAACGGTTTACAATGAGCAGTTCTTC.

The rearrangement uses TRBV12-3 or TRBV12-4 and TRBJ1-3; 8 nucleotides align to TRBD1. CDR3 size: 13 residues. The V gene end was trimmed by 9 bases and the J gene end by 1 base; junction bases not matched to a gene: 2. CDR3 sequence: CARDRASGNTIYF. The CDR3 DNA reads TGTGCCAGGGACAGGGCTTCTGGAAACACCATATATTTT.

J is TRBJ2-3 and V is TRBV18; the D is unclear. The V gene's germline CDR1 is KGHSH and CDR2 LQKENI. This CDR3 has 15 amino acids. Trimming removed 5 bases from V and 6 bases from J, with 18 bases in between. The CDR3: CASSARPFTPDTQYF. CDR3 coding DNA: TGTGCCAGCTCAGCCAGGCCATTCACCCCGGATACGCAGTATTTT.

This clone occurred a few times. The J gene is TRBJ2-5, the V gene TRBV2; 7 bases match TRBD2. The CDR3 totals 11 residues. Germline V gene lookup returns CDR1 SNHLY and CDR2 FYNNEI. Trimming cost V 6 bases and J 5 bases; bases outside gene matches: 0. In DNA, the CDR3 is TGTGCCAGCAGGCGGGAGGAGACCCAGTACTTC. Residues: CASRREETQYF.

This clone occurred once. This chain joins TRBV2 and TRBJ1-5, with D uncertain. There are 18 residues in the CDR3. Germline CDR1 is SNHLY and CDR2 is FYNNEI. V lost 7 bases and J lost 3, with 25 bases in between. The CDR3 spells CASTPSGSRRGDNQPQHF. In nucleotides, the CDR3 is TGTGCCAGCACCCCTTCTGGGAGCAGGAGAGGTGACAATCAGCCCCAGCATTTT.

The rearrangement joins TRBV5-1 to TRBJ2-1; 11 nucleotides agree with TRBD2. CDR1 and CDR2 (germline): SGHRS, YFSETQ. J lost 6 bases, V lost 4 bases, and 9 bases had no gene match. CDR3 length: 16 residues. CDR3 DNA sequence: TGCGCCAGCAGCAAGCCGACTAGCGGGACTGTCAATGAGCAGTTCTTC. Its translation is CASSKPTSGTVNEQFF. The full variable domain, in which reference TRBV5-1 and TRBJ2-1 provide the parts outside the CDR3, is KAGVTQTPRYLIKTRGQQVTLSCSPISGHRSVSWYQQTPGQGLQFLFEYFSETQRNKGNFPGRFSGRQFSNSRSEMNVSTLELGDSALYLCASSKPTSGTVNEQFFGPGTRLTVL.

This chain uses TRBV5-4 with TRBJ2-1; 9 positions agree with TRBD2. Per germline, CDR1 SGHNT and CDR2 YYREEE (reference sequence). The CDR3 extends over 14 amino acids. Trimming removed 1 base from V and 7 bases from J; junction bases left unmatched: 3. CDR3 sequence reads: CASSLRLAGNEQFF. CDR3 nucleotides: TGTGCCAGCAGCTTGAGGCTAGCGGGAAATGAGCAGTTCTTC. The whole variable domain, remainder taken from reference TRBV5-4 and TRBJ2-1, is ETGVTQSPTHLIKTRGQQVTLRCSSQSGHNTVSWYQQALGQGPQFIFQYYREEENGRGNFPPRFSGLQFPNYSSELNVNALELDDSALYLCASSLRLAGNEQFFGPGTRLTVL.

This clone has a handful of counts. This sequence joins TRBV12-3 or TRBV12-4 and TRBJ1-2; 8 bases agree with TRBD1. Trimming cost V 5 bases and J 5 bases; bases outside gene matches: 4. This CDR3 is 13 amino acids long. The CDR3 DNA is TGTGCCAGCAGTCGGGGACAGGATTATGGCTACACCTTC. This gives the protein CASSRGQDYGYTF.

CDR3 coding DNA: TGTGCCAGCAGCGTAACAGGGGATGGCTATGGCTACACCTTC. Residues: CASSVTGDGYGYTF. The V call is TRBV9, the J call TRBJ1-2, with TRBD1 matching over 7 bases. After removal of 1 base from V and 4 bases from J, the junction contained 4 bases not matched to a gene. The CDR3 spans 14 residues. Germline CDR1 and CDR2: SGDLS and YYNGEE. The full variable domain, its missing parts supplied by reference TRBV9 and TRBJ1-2, is DSGVTQTPKHLITATGQRVTLRCSPRSGDLSVYWYQQSLDQGLQFLIQYYNGEERAKGNILERFSAQQFPDLHSELNLSSLELGDSALYFCASSVTGDGYGYTFGSGTRLTVV.

The gene calls are TRBV19 and TRBJ1-4; TRBD1 matches at 10 bases. The CDR3 is 14 residues long. The germline CDR1 and CDR2 sequences are LNHDA and SQIVND (reference sequence). With V trimmed by 6 bases and J by 6 bases, 4 bases remained unmatched. This CDR3 reads CASRQDRGDEKLFF. The CDR3 coding sequence is TGTGCCAGTAGACAGGACAGGGGGGATGAAAAACTGTTTTTT.

This chain connects TRBV5-4 to TRBJ2-5; the match to TRBD2 covers 10 bases. Trimming cost V 0 bases and J 8 bases; bases outside gene matches: 7. The length of the CDR3 is 15 residues. In germline, CDR1 is SGHNT, CDR2 YYREEE (reference sequence). Here the CDR3 reads CASSLVAGGHATQYF. CDR3 nucleotides: TGTGCCAGCAGCTTGGTAGCGGGAGGACATGCCACCCAGTACTTC.

The chain couples TRBV28 to TRBJ1-2, with 7 bases aligning to TRBD1. The germline V gene encodes CDR1 MDHEN and CDR2 SYDVKM. With 3 bases clipped from V and 3 bases from J, the junction kept 4 bases outside the gene matches. The CDR3 extends over 14 amino acids. The CDR3 coding sequence is TGTGCCAGCAGTTTGACAGGGTATGACTATGGCTACACCTTC. Encoded protein: CASSLTGYDYGYTF.

The genes are TRBV3-1 (or the pseudogene TRBV3-2) and TRBJ2-2; D may be TRBD1 (6 bases). V was cut by 4 bases and J by 3 bases, with 12 bases left in between. This CDR3 spans 15 amino acids. Germline V gene sequence: CDR1 LGHDT, CDR2 YNNKEL (reference sequence). The CDR3 sequence is CASSRRQGYTGELFF. Written as DNA, the CDR3 is TGTGCCAGCAGCCGTCGGCAGGGGTACACCGGGGAGCTGTTTTTT.